Shown below are 32 T cell receptor beta chains from a single sample sequenced in a study of blood T cell repertoires in COVID-19. Libraries were prepared by immunoSEQ multiplex PCR; TCRdb keeps only in-frame clonotypes and omits some of them. The sample contains roughly 250,000 clones, 80% to 85% of which appear only once. What was sequenced was peripheral blood. All receptors derive from a person aged 70 to 85 with COVID-19, enrolled during active disease.

In DNA, the CDR3 is TGTGCCAGCAGCAATCCGGGACAGACAAATAATTCACCCCTCCACTTT. The encoded protein is CASSNPGQTNNSPLHF. This chain connects TRBV28 to TRBJ1-6; 7 bases agree with TRBD1. CDR1 and CDR2 from the germline V gene are MDHEN and SYDVKM. V shed 6 bases and J 5 bases; nucleotides not matched to a gene: 10. The CDR3 contains 16 residues.

The CDR3 DNA sequence: TGTGCCAGCAGGTTCGGGATACTCGGGTCGCCCCAGCATTTT. Translated: CASRFGILGSPQHF. The V gene is TRBV27, the J gene TRBJ1-5; D not certain. V was cut by 6 bases and J by 9 bases, with 18 bases left in between. Germline V lookup: CDR1 MNHEY, CDR2 SMNVEV (reference sequence). CDR3 length: 14 residues.

This clone was counted between two and nine times. This chain links TRBV13 with TRBJ2-7; 7 bases are shared with TRBD2. V lost 0 bases to trimming and J lost 2 bases; unmatched junction nucleotides: 4. This CDR3 has 15 amino acids. CDR1 is PRHDT and CDR2 is FYEKMQ in the germline V gene (reference sequence). As DNA, the CDR3 is TGTGCCAGCAGCTTAGGGCTAGCGGACACCTACGAGCAGTACTTC. Its translation: CASSLGLADTYEQYF.

The V and J genes are TRBV24-1 and TRBJ1-5; D gene uncertain. The CDR3 runs 17 residues. The ends were cut back, 8 bases at V and 3 bases at J, with 22 bases in the middle. Germline-derived CDR1 and CDR2 are KGHDR and SFDVKD. The CDR3 coding sequence is TGTGCCACCATAGGTCAAGCTCTTCGGAGAATCAATCAGCCCCAGCATTTT. Translating it yields CATIGQALRRINQPQHF.

This clone was observed once. This chain uses TRBV28 with TRBJ1-4; 9 nucleotides line up with TRBD1. The V and J ends lost 6 bases and 5 bases, in that order; junction bases with no gene match: 4. The CDR3 is made up of 14 amino acids. Germline CDR1 MDHEN, CDR2 SYDVKM. CDR3 sequence reads: CASRSDRGNEKLFF. As DNA, the CDR3 is TGTGCCAGCAGGTCGGACAGGGGCAATGAAAAACTGTTTTTT.

A note on this clone: Additional DNA sequences in this sample encode the identical CDR3. The chain combines TRBV7-9 with TRBJ2-5; TRBD1 matches at 7 bases. Germline CDR1 and CDR2: SEHNR and FQNEAQ (reference sequence). There are 15 residues in the CDR3. Germline trimming cut 4 bases from V and 4 bases from J; bases unmatched to any gene: 9. CDR3: CASSSRQGLRETQYF. CDR3 sequence (DNA): TGTGCCAGCAGCTCAAGACAGGGCTTAAGAGAGACCCAGTACTTC.

The V and J genes are TRBV5-1 and TRBJ1-2; 11 nucleotides agree with TRBD1. J was trimmed by 5 bases and V by 0 bases; bases with no gene match: 6. Germline lookup yields CDR1 SGHRS and CDR2 YFSETQ. The CDR3 loop spans 16 amino acids. The DNA of the CDR3 is TGCGCCAGCAGCTTGGCCACCGGGACAGGGGGATATGGCTACACCTTC. This translates into CASSLATGTGGYGYTF.

J is TRBJ1-1 and V is TRBV3-1 (or the pseudogene TRBV3-2); no firm D call. CDR1 is LGHDT, CDR2 YNNKEL, per germline (reference sequence). This CDR3 comprises 12 residues. V was clipped by 7 bases and J by 10 bases, with 16 bases between them. The CDR3 region is CASITEAGSAFF. CDR3 nucleotides: TGTGCCAGCATTACAGAGGCGGGTTCAGCTTTCTTT.

The chain uses TRBV6-2 or TRBV6-3 and TRBJ2-2; 13 nucleotides agree with TRBD2. The CDR3 sequence is 18 residues long. The trim removed 6 bases at V and 7 bases at J, leaving 14 bases unmatched. Germline V gene data show CDR1 as MNHEY and CDR2 as SVGEGT. CDR3 loop: CASSPNQLAGGPYGELFF. The CDR3 nucleotides are TGTGCCAGCAGCCCTAACCAACTAGCGGGAGGGCCCTACGGGGAGCTGTTTTTT.

For the CDR3, the DNA is TGTGCCAGCAGCGGCGGGAGGGGGTTAGAGCAGTTCTTC. Amino acids: CASSGGRGLEQFF. V and J are TRBV6-6 and TRBJ2-1; 9 bases fit TRBD2. V lost 6 bases to trimming and J lost 10 bases; unmatched junction nucleotides: 7. The CDR3 extends over 13 amino acids. From germline, CDR1 is MNHNY and CDR2 SVGAGI (reference sequence).

This clone was counted ten times or more. The chain recombines TRBV7-3 with TRBJ1-6; unclear D gene. CDR3 length: 13 residues. Germline V gives CDR1 SGHTA, CDR2 FQGTGA. Trimming pared 5 bases from V and 9 bases from J, leaving 11 bases between. This chain's CDR3 is CASSETPGSPLHF. CDR3 in DNA: TGTGCCAGCAGCGAAACGCCGGGTTCACCCCTCCACTTT.

The CDR3 region has the DNA TGTGCCAGCAGCCCGGACAGGGGGGGTTCACCCCTCCACTTT. As protein: CASSPDRGGSPLHF. The chain uses TRBV5-6 and TRBJ1-6, with 10 positions matching TRBD1. CDR1 is SGHDT, CDR2 YYEEEE, per germline. J gave up 9 bases and V 4 bases, and 4 bases lay outside the gene matches. The CDR3 sequence is 14 residues long.

This clone was detected a few times. This chain connects TRBV27 to TRBJ2-7; tentative D call: TRBD1 (6 bases). Trimming stripped 3 bases from V and 6 bases from J, with 18 bases between. Germline values: CDR1 MNHEY, CDR2 SMNVEV (reference sequence). The CDR3 is 15 amino acids. This chain's CDR3 is CASSFSAGDYREQYF. The DNA of the CDR3 is TGTGCCAGCAGTTTTTCTGCAGGGGATTATCGCGAGCAGTACTTC.

This clone is a singleton in its sample. The chain joins TRBV27 to TRBJ2-7, with TRBD2 matching over 8 bases. The CDR3 is made up of 14 amino acids. V shed 5 bases and J 9 bases; nucleotides not matched to a gene: 12. The germline CDR1 and CDR2 sequences are MNHEY and SMNVEV (reference sequence). DNA for the CDR3: TGTGCCAGCAGTCCCGGGAACGGACTAGCCGGGCAGTACTTC. Its translation is CASSPGNGLAGQYF.

The gene calls are TRBV9 and TRBJ1-1, with 8 bases identical to TRBD1. The germline V gene has CDR1 SGDLS and CDR2 YYNGEE. The CDR3 is made up of 15 amino acids. V gave up 3 bases and J gave up 2 bases; unmatched junction bases: 6. The CDR3 sequence is CASSETGALNTEAFF. The CDR3 bases are TGTGCCAGCAGCGAGACAGGGGCCCTAAACACTGAAGCTTTCTTT. Using reference TRBV9 and TRBJ1-1 for the parts outside the CDR3, the full variable domain is DSGVTQTPKHLITATGQRVTLRCSPRSGDLSVYWYQQSLDQGLQFLIQYYNGEERAKGNILERFSAQQFPDLHSELNLSSLELGDSALYFCASSETGALNTEAFFGQGTRLTVV.

For the CDR3, the DNA is TGTGCCAGCAGCTTAGGATCGGCGGCAGGCAATCAGCCCCAGCATTTT. Its translation: CASSLGSAAGNQPQHF. The chain recombines TRBV7-9 with TRBJ1-5; no clear D. The length of the CDR3 is 16 residues. V was cut by 1 base and J by 2 bases, with 12 bases left in between. Germline CDR1 is SEHNR and CDR2 is FQNEAQ (reference sequence).

J is TRBJ2-7 and V is TRBV7-9; no reliable D call. V was clipped by 5 bases and J by 6 bases, with 11 bases between them. The CDR3 contains 12 residues. Germline V CDR1 and CDR2: SEHNR, FQNEAQ (reference sequence). CDR3 nucleotides: TGTGCCAGCAGCAGTGCCCCCGGCGAGCAGTACTTC. This sequence encodes CASSSAPGEQYF.

This chain uses TRBV3-1 (or the pseudogene TRBV3-2) with TRBJ2-2; a possible D gene is TRBD1 (5 bases). V dropped 4 bases and J dropped 6 bases, with 9 bases sitting between them. There are 13 residues in the CDR3. Germline V gene sequence: CDR1 LGHDT, CDR2 YNNKEL (reference sequence). CDR3 bases: TGTGCCAGCAGCCTAGGGGTATCCGGGGAGCTGTTTTTT. It encodes CASSLGVSGELFF.

V is TRBV4-1 and J is TRBJ1-3; weak D call: TRBD1 (5 bases). The CDR3 runs to 17 residues. The V end was cut by 1 base, the J end by 2 bases, with 15 bases between. CDR1 and CDR2 (germline): MGHRA, YSYEKL. CDR3 sequence (DNA): TGCGCCAGCAGCCAAGGAGGAGCGGGCAGGGCTGGAAACACCATATATTTT. This translates into CASSQGGAGRAGNTIYF.

This clone has just one count. This rearrangement joins TRBV14 to TRBJ1-6, with D maybe TRBD1 (5 bases). Germline V gene sequence: CDR1 SGHDN, CDR2 FVKESK. Trimming took off 3 bases at V and 6 bases at J, with 15 bases between the two ends. The length of the CDR3 is 16 residues. The chain's CDR3 is CASSQRRAGGNSPLHF. The CDR3 nucleotides read TGTGCCAGCAGCCAGAGGAGGGCCGGGGGTAATTCACCCCTCCACTTT.

V usage is TRBV11-2 and J usage is TRBJ2-1; TRBD2 matches at 8 bases. The CDR3 extends over 15 amino acids. The V gene's germline CDR1 is SGHAT and CDR2 FQNNGV. The junction had 9 bases not matched to a gene; V was cut back by 6 bases and J by 5 bases. In nucleotides, the CDR3 is TGTGCCAGCAGTTTCCGGGGGGGCCTCGACAATGAGCAGTTCTTC. It encodes CASSFRGGLDNEQFF.

This rearrangement joins TRBV14 to TRBJ2-2, with 10 bases identical to TRBD2. Looked up from germline, CDR1 is SGHDN and CDR2 is FVKESK. This CDR3 contains 17 residues. The J segment lost 5 bases and the V segment lost 1 base, leaving 7 bases of the junction unmatched. The CDR3 sequence is CASSQGALAGGTGELFF. The CDR3 coding sequence is TGTGCCAGCAGCCAAGGGGCATTAGCGGGAGGAACCGGGGAGCTGTTTTTT.

This clone was counted only a few times. V and J are TRBV30 and TRBJ1-4, with 10 bases that match TRBD1. With 3 bases clipped from V and 5 bases from J, the junction kept 15 bases outside the gene matches. Germline V gene lookup returns CDR1 GTSNPN and CDR2 SVGIG (reference sequence). The CDR3 is 18 amino acids. CDR3 protein: CAWRPKGQGSKGNEKLFF. The CDR3, as DNA: TGTGCCTGGAGGCCGAAGGGACAGGGGTCAAAGGGAAATGAAAAACTGTTTTTT.

This chain joins TRBV29-1 and TRBJ2-6; D perhaps matches TRBD1 (5 bases). CDR1 and CDR2 from the germline V gene are SQVTM and ANQGSEA. The CDR3 runs 14 residues. V lost 6 bases to trimming and J lost 1 base, with 10 bases between them. The CDR3 region has the DNA TGCAGCGTCCGATCAGGGTCTGGGGCCAACGTCCTGACTTTC. It translates to CSVRSGSGANVLTF.

The gene calls are TRBV6-6 and TRBJ1-2; a weak D match, TRBD1 (5 bases). Germline CDR1 and CDR2: MNHNY and SVGAGI (reference sequence). The ends were cut back, 2 bases at V and 8 bases at J, with 15 bases in the middle. The CDR3 sequence is 14 residues long. CDR3 sequence: CASSYPGSLRGYTF. The CDR3 region has the DNA TGTGCCAGCAGTTACCCAGGGTCTTTGCGGGGCTACACCTTC.

The genes are TRBV6-2 or TRBV6-3 and TRBJ1-5; 8 bases are a match to TRBD1. V lost 5 bases, J lost 5 bases, and 11 bases stayed unmatched. The V gene's germline CDR1 is MNHEY and CDR2 SVGEGT. CDR3 length: 16 residues. This chain's CDR3 is CASSPSGQGAHQPQHF. CDR3 coding DNA: TGTGCCAGCAGTCCCTCAGGGCAGGGGGCACATCAGCCCCAGCATTTT.

The chain recombines TRBV18 with TRBJ1-2, with D unclear. V gave up 2 bases and J gave up 8 bases, with 21 bases separating them. This CDR3 is built from 16 residues. Germline CDR1 is KGHSH and CDR2 is LQKENI. The CDR3 sequence is CASSPEAPGLGWGYTF. The DNA of the CDR3 is TGTGCCAGCTCACCAGAGGCTCCAGGACTCGGCTGGGGCTACACCTTC.

The CDR3 sequence: CARSGDRGLNTEAFF. The CDR3 DNA reads as TGTGCCAGAAGCGGGGACAGGGGGTTGAACACTGAAGCTTTCTTT. The genes are TRBV5-3 and TRBJ1-1; 11 positions agree with TRBD1. TRBV5-3 is an open reading frame, and its role is uncertain. Trimming took 4 bases from V and 0 from J; bases not matched to a gene: 2. The CDR3 totals 15 residues.

The V call is TRBV28, the J call TRBJ2-3; 9 bases fit TRBD2. Germline values: CDR1 MDHEN, CDR2 SYDVKM. The CDR3 loop spans 17 amino acids. V lost 4 bases and J lost 3; bases outside the gene matches: 11. CDR3 DNA: TGTGCCAGCAGTTCCCCGGAGGCGGGAGGGCCGACAGATACGCAGTATTTT. This translates into CASSSPEAGGPTDTQYF.

This chain joins TRBV9 and TRBJ1-4, with a possible D match to TRBD1 (6 bases). CDR1 and CDR2 from the germline V gene are SGDLS and YYNGEE. The CDR3 spans 13 residues. With 4 bases removed from V and 8 bases from J, the gap between germline ends came to 12 bases. The CDR3 DNA follows: TGTGCCAGCAGCCGACAGGACAACGAAAAACTGTTTTTT. This codes for CASSRQDNEKLFF.

V and J are TRBV15 and TRBJ2-5; 8 bases align to TRBD2. The germline gives CDR1 LNHNV, CDR2 YYDKDF (reference sequence). This CDR3 region has 17 residues. V shed 0 bases and J 2 bases; nucleotides not matched to a gene: 8. CDR3 DNA: TGTGCCACCAGCAGAGATGCGGGGGGCGAAAGGCAAGAGACCCAGTACTTC. It codes for CATSRDAGGERQETQYF.

The genes are TRBV19 and TRBJ1-5, with D uncertain. The germline V gene encodes CDR1 LNHDA and CDR2 SQIVND (reference sequence). This CDR3 is 14 amino acids long. V was pared by 3 bases and J by 5 bases, with 11 bases between. The CDR3 DNA is TGTGCCAGTAGTATTCGGTCAGAGGATCAGCCCCAGCATTTT. The encoded protein is CASSIRSEDQPQHF.